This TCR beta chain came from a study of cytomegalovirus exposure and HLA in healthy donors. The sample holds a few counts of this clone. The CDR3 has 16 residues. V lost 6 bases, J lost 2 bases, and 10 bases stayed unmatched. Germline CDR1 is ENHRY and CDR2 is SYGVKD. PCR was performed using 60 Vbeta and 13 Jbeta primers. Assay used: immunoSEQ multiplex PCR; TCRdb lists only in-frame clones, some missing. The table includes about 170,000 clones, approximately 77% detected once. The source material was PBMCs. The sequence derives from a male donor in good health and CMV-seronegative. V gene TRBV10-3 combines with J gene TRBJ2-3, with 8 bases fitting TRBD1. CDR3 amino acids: CAISPTGTGDTDTQYF. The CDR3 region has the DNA TGTGCCATCAGCCCTACCGGGACAGGAGACACAGATACGCAGTATTTT.